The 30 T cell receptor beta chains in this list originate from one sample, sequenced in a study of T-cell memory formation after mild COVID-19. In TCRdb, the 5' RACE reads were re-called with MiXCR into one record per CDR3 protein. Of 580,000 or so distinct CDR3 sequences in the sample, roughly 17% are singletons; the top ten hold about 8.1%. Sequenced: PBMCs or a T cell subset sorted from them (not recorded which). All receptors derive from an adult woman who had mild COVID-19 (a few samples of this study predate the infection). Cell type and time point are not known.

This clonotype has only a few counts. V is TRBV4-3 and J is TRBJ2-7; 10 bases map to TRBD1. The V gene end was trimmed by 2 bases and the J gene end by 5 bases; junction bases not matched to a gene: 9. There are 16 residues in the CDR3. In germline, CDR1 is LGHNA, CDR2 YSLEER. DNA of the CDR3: TGCGCCAGCAGCCAACTTCCGGGACAGGGGACCGACGAGCAGTACTTC. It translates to CASSQLPGQGTDEQYF.

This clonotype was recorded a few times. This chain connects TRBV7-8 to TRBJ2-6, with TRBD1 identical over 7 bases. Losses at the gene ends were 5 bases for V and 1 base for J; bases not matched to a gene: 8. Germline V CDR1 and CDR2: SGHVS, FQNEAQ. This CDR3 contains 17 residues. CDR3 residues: CASSPGQVLSGANVLTF. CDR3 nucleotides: TGTGCCAGCAGCCCCGGACAGGTCCTTTCTGGGGCCAACGTCCTGACTTTC.

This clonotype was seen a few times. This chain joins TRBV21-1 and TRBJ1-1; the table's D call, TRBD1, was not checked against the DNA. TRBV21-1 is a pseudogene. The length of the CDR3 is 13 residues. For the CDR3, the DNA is TGTGCCACGGCCCTGTGGGCAGGAATTGAAGCTTTCTTT. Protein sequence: CATALWAGIEAFF.

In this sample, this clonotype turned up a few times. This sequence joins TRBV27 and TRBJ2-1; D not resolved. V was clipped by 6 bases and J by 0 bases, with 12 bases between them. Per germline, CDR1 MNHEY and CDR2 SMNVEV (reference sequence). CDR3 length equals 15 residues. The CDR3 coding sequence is TGTGCCAGCAGATCAAGAGATAGCTCCTACAATGAGCAGTTCTTC. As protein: CASRSRDSSYNEQFF.

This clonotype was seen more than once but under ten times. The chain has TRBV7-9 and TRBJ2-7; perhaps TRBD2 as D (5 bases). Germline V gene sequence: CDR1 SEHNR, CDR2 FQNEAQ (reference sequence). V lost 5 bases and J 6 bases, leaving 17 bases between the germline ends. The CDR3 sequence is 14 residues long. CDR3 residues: CASSRERFGGEQYF. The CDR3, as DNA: TGTGCCAGCAGCCGGGAAAGATTCGGAGGCGAGCAGTACTTC. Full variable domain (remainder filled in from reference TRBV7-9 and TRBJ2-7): DTGVSQNPRHKITKRGQNVTFRCDPISEHNRLYWYRQTLGQGPEFLTYFQNEAQLEKSRLLSDRFSAERPKGSFSTLEIQRTEQGDSAMYLCASSRERFGGEQYFGPGTRLTVT.

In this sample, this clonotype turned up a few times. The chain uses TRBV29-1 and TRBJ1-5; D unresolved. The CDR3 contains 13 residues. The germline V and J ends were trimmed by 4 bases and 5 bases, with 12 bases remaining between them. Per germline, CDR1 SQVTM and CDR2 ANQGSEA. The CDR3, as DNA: TGCAGCGTTGCGTCGGGAGCGGATCAGCCCCAGCATTTT. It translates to CSVASGADQPQHF. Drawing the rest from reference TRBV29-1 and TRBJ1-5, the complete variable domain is SAVISQKPSRDICQRGTSLTIQCQVDSQVTMMFWYRQQPGQSLTLIATANQGSEATYESGFVIDKFPISRPNLTFSTLTVSNMSPEDSSIYLCSVASGADQPQHFGDGTRLSIL.

For the CDR3, the DNA is TGTGCCAGCAGCCCCTACCCAGGGTCTGGAAACACCATATATTTT. Amino acid sequence: CASSPYPGSGNTIYF. This chain uses TRBV7-8 with TRBJ1-3; TRBD1 is a possible D gene (5 bases). Trimming pared 5 bases from V and 1 base from J, leaving 12 bases between. The CDR3 contains 15 residues. Germline-derived CDR1 and CDR2 are SGHVS and FQNEAQ.

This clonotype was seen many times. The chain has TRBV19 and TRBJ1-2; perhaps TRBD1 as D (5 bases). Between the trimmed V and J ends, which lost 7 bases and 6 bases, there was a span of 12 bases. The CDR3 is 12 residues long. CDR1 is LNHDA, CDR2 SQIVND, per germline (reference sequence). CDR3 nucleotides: TGTGCCAGTAATGTGGGACGGGATGGCTACACCTTC. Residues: CASNVGRDGYTF.

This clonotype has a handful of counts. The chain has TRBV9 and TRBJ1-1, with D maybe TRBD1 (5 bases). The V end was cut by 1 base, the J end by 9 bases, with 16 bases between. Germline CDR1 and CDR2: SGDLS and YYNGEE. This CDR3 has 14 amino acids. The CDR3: CASSVIGADIKAFF. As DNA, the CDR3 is TGTGCCAGCAGCGTAATTGGGGCGGACATTAAAGCTTTCTTT.

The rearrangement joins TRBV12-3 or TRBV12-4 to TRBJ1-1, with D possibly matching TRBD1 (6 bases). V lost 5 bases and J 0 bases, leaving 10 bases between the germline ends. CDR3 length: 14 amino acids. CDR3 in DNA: TGTGCCAGCAGTCAAACAGGGTTGAACACTGAAGCTTTCTTT. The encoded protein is CASSQTGLNTEAFF.

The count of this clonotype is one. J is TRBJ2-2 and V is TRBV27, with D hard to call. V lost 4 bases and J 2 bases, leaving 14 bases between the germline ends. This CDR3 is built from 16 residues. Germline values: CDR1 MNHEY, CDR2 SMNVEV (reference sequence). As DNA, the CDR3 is TGTGCCAGCAGTTCCTCTGACCGAGTCAACACCGGGGAGCTGTTTTTT. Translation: CASSSSDRVNTGELFF.

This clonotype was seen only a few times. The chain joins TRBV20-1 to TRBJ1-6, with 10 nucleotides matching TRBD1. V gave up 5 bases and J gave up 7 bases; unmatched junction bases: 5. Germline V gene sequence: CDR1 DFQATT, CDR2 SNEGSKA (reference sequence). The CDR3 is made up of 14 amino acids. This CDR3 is CSACRTGGNSPLHF. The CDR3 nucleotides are TGCAGTGCTTGCCGGACAGGGGGGAATTCACCCCTCCACTTT.

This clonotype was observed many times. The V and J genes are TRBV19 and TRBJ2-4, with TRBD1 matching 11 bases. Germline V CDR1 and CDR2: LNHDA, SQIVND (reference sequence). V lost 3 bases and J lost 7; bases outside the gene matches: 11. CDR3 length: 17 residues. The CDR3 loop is CASSIGQGAWASNIQYF. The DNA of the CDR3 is TGTGCCAGTAGTATCGGACAGGGGGCGTGGGCTAGTAACATTCAGTACTTC.

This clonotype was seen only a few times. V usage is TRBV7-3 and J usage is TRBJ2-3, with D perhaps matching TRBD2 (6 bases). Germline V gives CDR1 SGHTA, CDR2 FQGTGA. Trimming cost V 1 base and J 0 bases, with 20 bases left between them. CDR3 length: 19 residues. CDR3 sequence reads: CASSLRAGGGPTSTDTQYF. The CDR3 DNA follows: TGTGCCAGCAGCTTAAGGGCCGGGGGAGGCCCCACTAGCACAGATACGCAGTATTTT.

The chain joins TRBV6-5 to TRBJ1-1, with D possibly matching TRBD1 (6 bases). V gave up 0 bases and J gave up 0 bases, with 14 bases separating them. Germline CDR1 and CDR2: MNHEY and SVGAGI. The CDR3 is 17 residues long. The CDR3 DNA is TGTGCCAGCAGTTACTCGAGAGTCGGACAGTTGAACACTGAAGCTTTCTTT. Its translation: CASSYSRVGQLNTEAFF.

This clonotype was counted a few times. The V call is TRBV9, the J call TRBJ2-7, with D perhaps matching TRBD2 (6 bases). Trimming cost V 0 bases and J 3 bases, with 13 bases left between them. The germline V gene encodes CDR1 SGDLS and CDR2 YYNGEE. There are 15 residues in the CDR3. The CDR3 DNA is TGTGCCAGCAGCGTAGAGGGAGGTGGGGGCTACGAGCAGTACTTC. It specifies CASSVEGGGGYEQYF.

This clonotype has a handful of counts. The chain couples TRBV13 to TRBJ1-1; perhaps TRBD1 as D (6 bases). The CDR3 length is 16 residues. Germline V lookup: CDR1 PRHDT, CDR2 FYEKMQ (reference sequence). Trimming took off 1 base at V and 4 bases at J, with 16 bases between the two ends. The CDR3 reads CASSLEGRGAGTEAFF. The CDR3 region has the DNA TGTGCCAGCAGCTTAGAGGGAAGGGGGGCCGGCACTGAAGCTTTCTTT.

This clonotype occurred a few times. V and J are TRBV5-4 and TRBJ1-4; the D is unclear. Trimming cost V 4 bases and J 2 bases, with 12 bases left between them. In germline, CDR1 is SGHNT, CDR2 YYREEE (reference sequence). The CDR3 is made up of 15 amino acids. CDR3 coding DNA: TGTGCCAGCAGCGCGAAGACGGACACTAATGAAAAACTGTTTTTT. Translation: CASSAKTDTNEKLFF. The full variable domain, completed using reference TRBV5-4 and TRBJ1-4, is ETGVTQSPTHLIKTRGQQVTLRCSSQSGHNTVSWYQQALGQGPQFIFQYYREEENGRGNFPPRFSGLQFPNYSSELNVNALELDDSALYLCASSAKTDTNEKLFFGSGTQLSVL.

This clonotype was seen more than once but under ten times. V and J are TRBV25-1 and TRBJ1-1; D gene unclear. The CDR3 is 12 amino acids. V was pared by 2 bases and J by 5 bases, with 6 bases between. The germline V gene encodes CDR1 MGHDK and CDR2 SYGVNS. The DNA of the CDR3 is TGTGCCAGCAGTGAACCGGGTACTGAAGCTTTCTTT. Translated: CASSEPGTEAFF.

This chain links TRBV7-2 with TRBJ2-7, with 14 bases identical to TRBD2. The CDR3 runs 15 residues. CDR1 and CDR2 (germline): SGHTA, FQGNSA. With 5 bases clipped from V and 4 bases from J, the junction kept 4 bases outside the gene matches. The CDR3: CASSDGLAGGYEQYF. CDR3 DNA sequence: TGTGCCAGCAGCGATGGACTAGCGGGGGGATACGAGCAGTACTTC.

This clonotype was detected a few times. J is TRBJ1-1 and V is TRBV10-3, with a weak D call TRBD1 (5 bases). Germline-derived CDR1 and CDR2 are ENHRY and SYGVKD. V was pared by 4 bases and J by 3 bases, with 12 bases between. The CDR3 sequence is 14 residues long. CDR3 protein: CAISVGGPDTEAFF. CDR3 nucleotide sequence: TGTGCCATCAGTGTGGGGGGTCCGGACACTGAAGCTTTCTTT.

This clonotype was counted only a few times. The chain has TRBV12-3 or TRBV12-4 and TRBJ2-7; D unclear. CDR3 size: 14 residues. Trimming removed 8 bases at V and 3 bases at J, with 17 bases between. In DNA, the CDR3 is TGTGCCAGCGGAATTGGGCCAATTCACTACGAGCAGTACTTC. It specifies CASGIGPIHYEQYF.

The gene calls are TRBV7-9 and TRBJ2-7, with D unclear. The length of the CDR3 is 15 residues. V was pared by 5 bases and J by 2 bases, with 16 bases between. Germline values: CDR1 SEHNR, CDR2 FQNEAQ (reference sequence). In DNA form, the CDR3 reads TGTGCCAGCAGCCCCTCCGCGCAAGCGACCTACGAGCAGTACTTC. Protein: CASSPSAQATYEQYF.

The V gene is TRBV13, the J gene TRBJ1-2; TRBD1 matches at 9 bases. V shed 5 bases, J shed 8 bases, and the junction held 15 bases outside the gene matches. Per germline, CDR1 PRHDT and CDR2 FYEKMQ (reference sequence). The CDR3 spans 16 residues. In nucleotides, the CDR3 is TGTGCCAGCAGCCCAGGACATTCTACAGGGGGCGGAGGCTACACCTTC. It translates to CASSPGHSTGGGGYTF.

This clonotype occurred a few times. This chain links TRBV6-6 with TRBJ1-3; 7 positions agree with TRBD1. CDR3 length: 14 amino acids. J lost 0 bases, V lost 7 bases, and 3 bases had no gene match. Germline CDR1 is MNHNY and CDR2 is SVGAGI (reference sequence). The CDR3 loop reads CASTPGGSGNTIYF. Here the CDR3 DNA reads TGTGCCAGCACCCCAGGGGGCTCTGGAAACACCATATATTTT.

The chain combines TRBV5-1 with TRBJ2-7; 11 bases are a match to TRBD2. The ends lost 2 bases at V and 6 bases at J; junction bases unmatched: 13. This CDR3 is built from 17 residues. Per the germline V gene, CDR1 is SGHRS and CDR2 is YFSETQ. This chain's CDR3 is CASSFGLLAGEFSEQYF. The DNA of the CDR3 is TGCGCCAGCAGCTTCGGTTTACTAGCGGGAGAGTTCTCCGAGCAGTACTTC.

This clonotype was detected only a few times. CDR3 sequence reads: CASSRHSGDTDTQYF. The CDR3 DNA sequence: TGTGCCAGCAGCAGACATTCAGGCGACACAGATACGCAGTATTTT. This chain links TRBV7-9 with TRBJ2-3; D remains ambiguous. The CDR3 runs to 15 residues. Trimming removed 5 bases at V and 2 bases at J, with 14 bases between. Germline V gene sequence: CDR1 SEHNR, CDR2 FQNEAQ (reference sequence). Complete variable domain (other parts from reference TRBV7-9 and TRBJ2-3): DTGVSQNPRHKITKRGQNVTFRCDPISEHNRLYWYRQTLGQGPEFLTYFQNEAQLEKSRLLSDRFSAERPKGSFSTLEIQRTEQGDSAMYLCASSRHSGDTDTQYFGPGTRLTVL.

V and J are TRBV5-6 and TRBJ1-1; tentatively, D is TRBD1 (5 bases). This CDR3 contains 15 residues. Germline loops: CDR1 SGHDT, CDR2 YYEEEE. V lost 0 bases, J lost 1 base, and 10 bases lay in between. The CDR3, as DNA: TGTGCCAGCAGCTTGGGGCCAGGGACGAACACTGAAGCTTTCTTT. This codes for CASSLGPGTNTEAFF.

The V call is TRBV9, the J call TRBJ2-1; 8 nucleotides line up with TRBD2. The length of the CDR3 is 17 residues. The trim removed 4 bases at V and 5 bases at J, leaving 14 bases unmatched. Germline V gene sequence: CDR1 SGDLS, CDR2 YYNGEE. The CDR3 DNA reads TGTGCCAGCAGCCCCCCACCGGGAGGGCCTCGAAACAATGAGCAGTTCTTC. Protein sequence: CASSPPPGGPRNNEQFF.

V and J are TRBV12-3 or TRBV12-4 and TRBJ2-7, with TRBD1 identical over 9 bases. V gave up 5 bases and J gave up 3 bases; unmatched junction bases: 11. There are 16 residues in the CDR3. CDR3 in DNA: TGTGCCAGCAGTCCACTTGTCTGGGGACAGGGCTACGAGCAGTACTTC. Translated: CASSPLVWGQGYEQYF.